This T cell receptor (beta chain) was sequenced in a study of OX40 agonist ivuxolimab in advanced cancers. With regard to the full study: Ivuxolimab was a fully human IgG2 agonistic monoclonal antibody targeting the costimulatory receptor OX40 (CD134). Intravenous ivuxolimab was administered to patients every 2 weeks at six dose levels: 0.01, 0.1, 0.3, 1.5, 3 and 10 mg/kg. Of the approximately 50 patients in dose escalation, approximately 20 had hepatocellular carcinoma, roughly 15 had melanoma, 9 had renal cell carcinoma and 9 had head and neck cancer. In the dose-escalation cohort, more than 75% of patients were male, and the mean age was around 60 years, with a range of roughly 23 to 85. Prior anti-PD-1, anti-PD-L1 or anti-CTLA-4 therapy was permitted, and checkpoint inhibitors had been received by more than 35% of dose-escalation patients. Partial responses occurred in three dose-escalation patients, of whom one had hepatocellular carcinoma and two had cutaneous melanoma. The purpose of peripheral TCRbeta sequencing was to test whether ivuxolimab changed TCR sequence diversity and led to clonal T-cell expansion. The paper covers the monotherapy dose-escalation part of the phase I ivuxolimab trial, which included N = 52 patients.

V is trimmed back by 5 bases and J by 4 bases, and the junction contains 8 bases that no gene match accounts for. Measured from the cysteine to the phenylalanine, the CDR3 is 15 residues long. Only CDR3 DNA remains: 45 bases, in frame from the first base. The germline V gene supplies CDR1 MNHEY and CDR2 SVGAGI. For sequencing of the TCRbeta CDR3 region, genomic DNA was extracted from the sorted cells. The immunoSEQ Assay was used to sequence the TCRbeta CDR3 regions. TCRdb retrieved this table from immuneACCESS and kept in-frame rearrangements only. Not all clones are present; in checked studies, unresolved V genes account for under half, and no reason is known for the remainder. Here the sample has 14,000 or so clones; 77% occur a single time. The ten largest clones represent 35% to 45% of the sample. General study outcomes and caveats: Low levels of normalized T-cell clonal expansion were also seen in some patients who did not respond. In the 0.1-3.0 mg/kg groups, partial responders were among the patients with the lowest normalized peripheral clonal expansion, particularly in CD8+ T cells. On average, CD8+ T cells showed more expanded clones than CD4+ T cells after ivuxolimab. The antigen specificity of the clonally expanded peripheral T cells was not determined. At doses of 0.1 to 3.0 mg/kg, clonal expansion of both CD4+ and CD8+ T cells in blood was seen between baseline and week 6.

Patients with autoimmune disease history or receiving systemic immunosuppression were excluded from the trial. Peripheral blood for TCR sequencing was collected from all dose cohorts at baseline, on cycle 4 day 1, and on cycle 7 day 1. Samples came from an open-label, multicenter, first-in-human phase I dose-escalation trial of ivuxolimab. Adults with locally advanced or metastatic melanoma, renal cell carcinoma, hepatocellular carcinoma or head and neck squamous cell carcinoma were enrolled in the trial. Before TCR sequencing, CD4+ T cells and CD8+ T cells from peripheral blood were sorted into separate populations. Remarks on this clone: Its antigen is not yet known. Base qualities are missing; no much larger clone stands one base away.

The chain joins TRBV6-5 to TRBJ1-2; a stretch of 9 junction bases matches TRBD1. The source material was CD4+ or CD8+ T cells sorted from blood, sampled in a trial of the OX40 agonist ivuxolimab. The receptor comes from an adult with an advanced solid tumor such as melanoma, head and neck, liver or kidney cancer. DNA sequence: TGTGCCAGCAGTCAAGGGACAGGGCTTGGCTATGGCTACACCTTC. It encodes CASSQGTGLGYGYTF.